This passage covers 3 T cell receptor beta chains from one sample sequenced in a study of CD8 T cells in ankylosing spondylitis. Findings and caveats of the study: Seven to nine highly homologous variants made up a TCR beta motif, and this motif appeared characteristic of ankylosing spondylitis blood.

These receptors' antigens are unknown. TCRdb ran MiXCR on the 5' RACE reads and lists one entry per CDR3 protein. This sample carries about 330,000 distinct CDR3 sequences, roughly 8% of them seen once, and the ten largest clones take roughly 14%. Sequencing input: blood, either unsorted or a sorted T cell fraction (not recorded which). These receptors originate from a male donor with ankylosing spondylitis.

This clonotype turned up a few times. V and J are TRBV5-1 and TRBJ2-1, with D tentatively TRBD2 (6 bases). CDR1 and CDR2 from the germline V gene are SGHRS and YFSETQ. This CDR3 is 16 amino acids long. V lost 0 bases to trimming and J lost 0 bases, with 10 bases between them. CDR3 in amino acids: CASSLEVRGSYNEQFF. The CDR3 nucleotides read TGCGCCAGCAGCTTGGAGGTGCGGGGCTCCTACAATGAGCAGTTCTTC. The entire variable domain, with the rest obtained from reference TRBV5-1 and TRBJ2-1, is as follows: KAGVTQTPRYLIKTRGQQVTLSCSPISGHRSVSWYQQTPGQGLQFLFEYFSETQRNKGNFPGRFSGRQFSNSRSEMNVSTLELGDSALYLCASSLEVRGSYNEQFFGPGTRLTVL.

The chain carries TRBV3-1 and TRBJ2-1; D is uncertain. Germline V gene sequence: CDR1 LGHDT, CDR2 YNNKEL (reference sequence). V was trimmed by 0 bases and J by 8 bases, leaving 11 bases between them. This CDR3 has 14 amino acids. DNA of the CDR3: TGTGCCAGCAGCCAAGATGCCAGGACGGATGAGCAGTTCTTC. It codes for CASSQDARTDEQFF.

This clonotype was observed a few times. This rearrangement joins TRBV4-3 to TRBJ2-3; 7 nucleotides agree with TRBD1. After removal of 0 bases from V and 6 bases from J, the junction contained 6 bases not matched to a gene. Germline V gene data show CDR1 as LGHNA and CDR2 as YSLEER. This CDR3 spans 15 amino acids. This CDR3 is CASSQESTGADTQYF. The CDR3 DNA reads as TGCGCCAGCAGCCAAGAATCCACAGGGGCCGATACGCAGTATTTT.